Sequencing of this T cell receptor beta chain was carried out in a study of T cell repertoires in cytomegalovirus infection. Study-level background: CMV infection together with matching HLA type was indicated by public TCR beta signatures.

Whole-study results and caveats: Based on cumulative public TCR beta family frequency, carriers of CMV plus the relevant HLA were identified. CMV-specific HLA-C-restricted TCR beta clonotypes dominated the ex vivo response.

TCRdb redid the calling of the reads with MiXCR, one entry per CDR3 protein. The top ten hold approximately 18% of the sample, which has 35,000 to 55,000 distinct CDR3 sequences, 20% seen once. A single count supports this clonotype. The antigen is unknown. The CDR3 loop spans 16 amino acids. After removal of 2 bases from V and 7 bases from J, the junction contained 9 bases not matched to a gene. The TCR was taken from a human donor in good health (CMV status not recorded). Some clones in this sample may be carry-over from other donors' samples. This sequence joins TRBV12-3 or TRBV12-4 and TRBJ2-1, with 9 bases fitting TRBD2. Sample: PBMCs, sequenced either directly or after in vitro stimulation (not recorded which). The CDR3 protein is CASSLSLAGAGNEQFF. In nucleotides, the CDR3 is TGTGCCAGCAGTTTATCTTTAGCGGGGGCGGGAAATGAGCAGTTCTTC.